This T cell receptor beta chain is drawn from a study of immune reconstitution after stem cell transplant in scleroderma (dated by TCRdb to the late 2010s). This clonotype was seen a handful of times. The specificity of this receptor is unknown. One base away there is no much larger clone; base qualities are not given. The method was RT-PCR. Sequencing relied on an Illumina MiSeq. The raw public data were reprocessed by TCRdb itself: fastp quality trimming at Q25, MiXCR clonotype calling, in-frame beta chains only. Rows with a matching CDR3 protein are joined into one entry that keeps the most common DNA and genes. The sample table lists 2,000 to 3,000 distinct CDR3 sequences, under 8.5% of them with a count of one. Of the sample, around a quarter is held by the ten largest clones. Based on the germline V gene (reference sequence), the CDR1 and CDR2 sequences are GTSNPN and SVGIG. Counted from cysteine to phenylalanine, this CDR3 has 13 amino acids. The sequence is cut down to CDR3 DNA, 39 bases in frame from base 1. Between the V and J ends, shortened by 3 bases and 5 bases respectively, the junction contains 14 bases.

The TCR originated in a female donor with systemic sclerosis. The chain joins TRBV30 to TRBJ2-7; the D gene assignment is ambiguous. Collection of the sample occurred before or after autologous hematopoietic stem cell transplantation (not recorded which). The DNA is as follows: TGTGCCTGGAGGTGGGGTGCCAGAAACGAGCAGTACTTC. Its protein reads: CAWRWGARNEQYF. Reference TRBV30 and TRBJ2-7 proteins supply the regions before and after the CDR3; the full variable domain is: SQTIHQWPATLVQPVGSPLSLECTVEGTSNPNLYWYRQAAGRGLQLLFYSVGIGQISSEVPQNLSASRPQDRQFILSSKKLLLSDSGFYLCAWRWGARNEQYFGPGTRLTVT.